This is a list of T cell receptor beta chains from one sample in a study of shared clonotypes between healthy human individuals. Assay used: immunoSEQ multiplex PCR; TCRdb lists only in-frame clones, some missing. The sample yields some 1,900,000 clones, about 94% seen once. The sequencing input was naive CD8+ T cells sorted from blood. These receptors originate from a young man in good health. CDR3s include the opening cysteine and the closing phenylalanine or tryptophan. Fields, in order: D gene, clone size, V gene, J gene, CDR3 DNA, CDR3 protein. D genes are given only for firm matches. Expanded clones get a size class; other rows say once, few or many, or leave the size out.

>TRBD1|-|TRBV11-3|TRBJ2-1
TGTGCCAGCAGCCCCGGGACAGGGGCTCTCAATGAGCAGTTCTTC
CASSPGTGALNEQFF
>-|-|TRBV28|TRBJ1-4
TGTGCCAGCAGTGTTCCAACTAATGAAAAACTGTTTTTT
CASSVPTNEKLFF
>-|-|TRBV5-6|TRBJ1-2
TGTGCCAGCAGCTTGGATGGGAACTATGGCTACACCTTC
CASSLDGNYGYTF
>-|-|TRBV18|TRBJ2-1
TGTGCCAGCTCACCGGACCTTTACAATGAGCAGTTCTTC
CASSPDLYNEQFF
>TRBD2|-|TRBV7-9|TRBJ2-7
TGTGCCAGCAGTTCGGGACTAGCGTTAACCTACGAGCAGTACTTC
CASSSGLALTYEQYF
>-|-|TRBV30|TRBJ2-5
TGTGCCTGGAGTCTCTTGGGTCTAGTAGAGACCCAGTACTTC
CAWSLLGLVETQYF
>-|-|TRBV29-1|TRBJ2-7
TGCAGCGTTGTAAACTCGTTGGACGAGCAGTACTTC
CSVVNSLDEQYF
>TRBD2|-|TRBV27|TRBJ2-2
TGTGCCAGCAGTTTACTAGCGGGCTACACCGGGGAGCTGTTTTTT
CASSLLAGYTGELFF
>-|once|TRBV7-9|TRBJ1-1
TGTGCCAGCCGCAAGGGCGGGGTCACTGAAGCTTTCTTT
CASRKGGVTEAFF
>-|-|TRBV5-6|TRBJ2-5
TGTGCCAGCAGCTTGGGCGGCAATCCGGAGACCCAGTACTTC
CASSLGGNPETQYF
>-|-|TRBV7-9|TRBJ2-3
TGTGCCAGCAGCTCCCGAGAGGGAGATACGCAGTATTTT
CASSSREGDTQYF
>-|-|TRBV27|TRBJ2-7
TGTGCCAGCAGTTCCCGTTCGGGAGTCGGGTCAGCACTATACGAGCAGTACTTC
CASSSRSGVGSALYEQYF
>TRBD1|few|TRBV27|TRBJ1-6
TGTGCCAGCAGGCAGACAGGGGCATATTCACCCCTCCACTTT
CASRQTGAYSPLHF
>TRBD2|-|TRBV30|TRBJ2-2
TGTGCCTGGTCTTCTAGCGGGGAAACCGGGGAGCTGTTTTTT
CAWSSSGETGELFF
>TRBD1|-|TRBV7-9|TRBJ2-3
TGTGCCAGCATCAAAGACTTCGGGGACAGGGACACAGATACGCAGTATTTT
CASIKDFGDRDTDTQYF
>-|-|TRBV10-2|TRBJ1-5
TGCGCCAGCAGTGAGGAGGGGTGGGAGCCCCAGCATTTT
CASSEEGWEPQHF
>TRBD1|-|TRBV4-3|TRBJ1-2
TGCGCCAGCAGCCCTTCGGGACAGACCTATGGCTACACCTTC
CASSPSGQTYGYTF